This T cell receptor (beta chain) was retrieved from a study of T cell repertoires in cytomegalovirus infection. Study as a whole: In the study, CMV epitopes included recently identified HLA-C-restricted and well-studied HLA-B-restricted ones. CMV infection plus the matching HLA type was flagged by public TCR beta signatures.

Worth noting for this clonotype: Its antigen is not identified.

General study findings and limits: CMV-specific TCR beta clonotypes restricted by HLA-C dominated the ex vivo response. Summed public TCR beta family frequency identified CMV carriers bearing the relevant HLA.

Per the germline V gene, CDR1 is SNHLY and CDR2 is FYNNEI. This CDR3 comprises 15 residues. J lost 2 bases, V lost 8 bases, and 4 bases had no gene match. TCRdb reanalysed the reads using MiXCR and keeps one entry per CDR3 protein. In the table there are 650,000 to 850,000 distinct CDR3 sequences, about 27% of which are singletons. The sample consisted of cultured CD8+ T cells from PBMCs, taken from culture after CMV antigen stimulation. This TCR was sampled from a human donor in good health (CMV status not recorded). Some clones in this sample may be carry-over from other donors' samples. The chain joins TRBV2 to TRBJ1-5, with 12 bases matching TRBD1. The CDR3 loop is CASAGTGGRNQPQHF. The CDR3 region has the DNA TGTGCCAGCGCCGGGACAGGGGGCCGCAATCAGCCCCAGCATTTT.